This entry concerns a single T cell receptor (beta chain). TCRdb re-called the RT-PCR reads with MiXCR, one entry per CDR3 protein. The data contain around 700,000 distinct CDR3 sequences, 12% to 15% of them singletons. Germline V CDR1 and CDR2: SQVTM, ANQGSEA. This CDR3 spans 12 amino acids. The ends were cut back, 6 bases at V and 1 base at J, with 7 bases in the middle. The sequence came from a female donor in good health, serving as a healthy control. The rearrangement uses TRBV29-1 and TRBJ1-5, with D possibly matching TRBD1 (6 bases). The specimen was memory CD4+ T cells from blood. Here the CDR3 DNA reads TGCAGCGTCGGACAGAGCAATCAGCCCCAGCATTTT. It is translated as CSVGQSNQPQHF.